The present TCR beta chain was sequenced within a study of blood T cell repertoires in COVID-19. Data came from immunoSEQ multiplex PCR; TCRdb stores just in-frame clones and leaves some out. The sample has around 66,000 clones; about 87% are singletons. This TCR came from a man aged 60-69 years with acute or convalescent COVID-19. Input material: peripheral blood.

The CDR3 reads CASSLAMSSGGLSRQFF. DNA of the CDR3: TGTGCCAGCAGCTTAGCGATGTCTAGCGGGGGTCTCTCGCGGCAGTTCTTC. This chain links TRBV7-2 with TRBJ2-1, with 10 bases identical to TRBD2. Germline trimming cut 0 bases from V and 12 bases from J; bases unmatched to any gene: 14. Germline CDR1 reads SGHTA; CDR2 reads FQGNSA. The CDR3 sequence is 17 residues long. Based on the CDR3 plus reference TRBV7-2 and TRBJ2-1, the full variable domain is GAGVSQSPSNKVTEKGKDVELRCDPISGHTALYWYRQSLGQGLEFLIYFQGNSAPDKSGLPSDRFSAERTGGSVSTLTIQRTQQEDSAVYLCASSLAMSSGGLSRQFFGPGTRLTVL.